Reported below is one T cell receptor (beta chain). Its antigen remains unknown. 13 Jbeta primers and 60 Vbeta primers were used for the PCR. Produced via immunoSEQ multiplex PCR; TCRdb's table is partial and in-frame only. Recorded for this sample: about 51,000 clones. The germline V gene encodes CDR1 LNHDA and CDR2 SQIVND (reference sequence). V lost 4 bases to trimming and J lost 6 bases; unmatched junction nucleotides: 9. The CDR3 is 16 residues long. The entry originates in a study of cytomegalovirus exposure and HLA in healthy donors. Study at large: The early release's HLA-typed donors yielded tens of millions of unique TCRs.

Points from the study as a whole: Reports credit the classifier with highly specific, highly sensitive diagnosis of cytomegalovirus status. For TCR beta chains, V- and J-gene trimming was later linked to a missense DCLRE1C variant.

The chain joins TRBV19 to TRBJ2-3; 11 bases agree with TRBD2. Sample: PBMCs. This receptor was taken from a man aged 40-55 years in good health and CMV-seropositive. The CDR3 DNA is TGTGCCAGTAGTACCGAAACTAGCGGGAGCGGGGATACGCAGTATTTT. Its translation is CASSTETSGSGDTQYF.